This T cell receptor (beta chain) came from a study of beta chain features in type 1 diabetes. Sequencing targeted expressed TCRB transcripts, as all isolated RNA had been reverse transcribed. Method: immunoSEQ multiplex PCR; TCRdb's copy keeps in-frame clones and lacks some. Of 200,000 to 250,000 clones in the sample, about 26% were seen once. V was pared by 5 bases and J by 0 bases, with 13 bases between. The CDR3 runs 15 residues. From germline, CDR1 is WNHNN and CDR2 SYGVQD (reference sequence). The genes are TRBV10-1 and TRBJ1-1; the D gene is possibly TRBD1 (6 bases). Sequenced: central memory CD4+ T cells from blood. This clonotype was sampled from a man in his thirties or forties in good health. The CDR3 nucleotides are TGCGCCAGCAGTCAGAAGACAGGAATGAACACTGAAGCTTTCTTT. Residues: CASSQKTGMNTEAFF.